This paragraph covers one TCR beta chain sequence. Its antigen is undetermined. The data originate from a study of early T cells in non-severe SARS-CoV-2 infection. Study information: The study sequenced bulk RNA from unsorted whole blood, with chains unpaired. Study-level findings and limits: Missing private and CD4 specificities, VDJdb matching favored anti-spike CD8 responses.

TCRdb reanalysed the 5' RACE reads using MiXCR and keeps one entry per CDR3 protein. The sample carries tens of thousands of distinct CDR3 sequences, roughly 10% recorded once. The CDR3 contains 13 residues. The germline V gene encodes CDR1 SQVTM and CDR2 ANQGSEA. The V gene lost 4 bases and the J gene lost 2 bases, with 9 bases spanning the gap. Sequencing input: whole blood. The receptor comes from an adult who was a healthcare worker with PCR-confirmed SARS-CoV-2 infection or an uninfected control (not recorded which). This rearrangement joins TRBV29-1 to TRBJ1-5, with D hard to call. The CDR3 loop reads CSVVDDGNQPQHF. DNA for the CDR3: TGCAGCGTTGTCGATGATGGCAATCAGCCCCAGCATTTT.